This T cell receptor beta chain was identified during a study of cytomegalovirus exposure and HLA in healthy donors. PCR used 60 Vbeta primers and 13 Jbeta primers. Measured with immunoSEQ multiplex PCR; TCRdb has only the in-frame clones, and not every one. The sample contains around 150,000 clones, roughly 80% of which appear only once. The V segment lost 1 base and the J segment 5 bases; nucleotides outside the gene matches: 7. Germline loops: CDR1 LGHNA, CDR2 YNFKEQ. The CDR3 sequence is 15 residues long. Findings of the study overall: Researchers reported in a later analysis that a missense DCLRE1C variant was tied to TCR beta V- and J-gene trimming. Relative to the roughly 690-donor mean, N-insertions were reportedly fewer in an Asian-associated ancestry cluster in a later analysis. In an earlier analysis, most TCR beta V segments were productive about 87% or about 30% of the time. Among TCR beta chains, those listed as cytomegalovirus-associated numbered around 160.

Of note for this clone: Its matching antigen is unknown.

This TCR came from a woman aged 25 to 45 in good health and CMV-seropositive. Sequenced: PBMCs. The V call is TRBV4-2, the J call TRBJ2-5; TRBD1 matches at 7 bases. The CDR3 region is CASSQAGQGEETQYF. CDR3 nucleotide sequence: TGTGCCAGCAGCCAAGCAGGGCAGGGGGAGGAGACCCAGTACTTC.